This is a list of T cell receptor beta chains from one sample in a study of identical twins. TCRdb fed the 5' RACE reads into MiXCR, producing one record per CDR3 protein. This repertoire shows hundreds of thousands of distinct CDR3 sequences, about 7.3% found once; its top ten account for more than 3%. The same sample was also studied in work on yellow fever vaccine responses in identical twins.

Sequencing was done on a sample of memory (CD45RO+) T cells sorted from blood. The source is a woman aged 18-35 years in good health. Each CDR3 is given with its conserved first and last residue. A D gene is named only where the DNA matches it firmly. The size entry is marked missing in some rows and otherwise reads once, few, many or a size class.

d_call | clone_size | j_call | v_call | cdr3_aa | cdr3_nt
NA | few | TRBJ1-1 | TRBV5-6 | CASSFGPSRGDTEAFF | TGTGCCAGCAGCTTCGGGCCGAGTCGTGGGGACACTGAAGCTTTCTTT
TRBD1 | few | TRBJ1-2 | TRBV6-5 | CASSYSRDRTHYGYTF | TGTGCCAGCAGTTACTCCCGGGACAGGACCCACTATGGCTACACCTTC
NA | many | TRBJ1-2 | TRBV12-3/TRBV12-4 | CASSFGRGAADGYTF | TGTGCCAGCAGTTTCGGTCGGGGGGCGGCAGATGGCTACACCTTC
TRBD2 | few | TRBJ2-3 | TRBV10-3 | CAISESLSSTSGSGDTQYF | TGTGCCATCAGTGAGTCCCTTTCTTCAACTAGCGGGAGTGGAGATACGCAGTATTTT
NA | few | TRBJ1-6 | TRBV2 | CASRGEETINSPLHF | TGTGCCAGCAGAGGAGAGGAGACGATTAATTCACCCCTCCACTTT
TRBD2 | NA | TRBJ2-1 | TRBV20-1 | CSAWGVSGSYEQFF | TGCAGTGCTTGGGGGGTTAGCGGGAGTTATGAGCAGTTCTTC
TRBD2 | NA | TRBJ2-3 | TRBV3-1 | CASSQKGGRWGTDTQYF | TGTGCCAGCAGCCAAAAAGGCGGGAGATGGGGAACAGATACGCAGTATTTT
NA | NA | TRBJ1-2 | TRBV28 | CASSWGSNYGYTF | TGTGCCAGCAGTTGGGGCAGTAACTATGGCTACACCTTC
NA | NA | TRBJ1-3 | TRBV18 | CASSTGPGNTIYF | TGTGCCAGCTCAACCGGACCCGGAAACACCATATATTTT
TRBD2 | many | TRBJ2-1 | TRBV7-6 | CASSLGTSGYNEQFF | TGCGCCAGCAGCTTGGGAACTAGCGGATACAATGAGCAGTTCTTC
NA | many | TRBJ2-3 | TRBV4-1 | CASSPSGTSYMTATSTDTQYF | TGCGCCAGCAGCCCTTCCGGAACTTCGTACATGACAGCTACTAGCACAGATACGCAGTATTTT
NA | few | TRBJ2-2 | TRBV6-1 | CASSGRRTGELFF | TGTGCCAGCAGTGGGAGGCGGACCGGGGAGCTGTTTTTT
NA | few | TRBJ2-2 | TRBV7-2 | CASSQTGSHTGELFF | TGTGCCAGCAGCCAAACGGGGAGTCACACCGGGGAGCTGTTTTTT
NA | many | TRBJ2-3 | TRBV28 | CASSLNQGTDTQYF | TGTGCCAGCAGTTTAAACCAGGGCACAGATACGCAGTATTTT
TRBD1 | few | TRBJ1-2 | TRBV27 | CASRLGTGESGYTF | TGTGCCAGCAGGTTAGGGACAGGGGAAAGTGGCTACACCTTC
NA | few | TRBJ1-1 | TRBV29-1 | CSVDRWPEAFF | TGCAGCGTTGATCGTTGGCCTGAAGCTTTCTTT
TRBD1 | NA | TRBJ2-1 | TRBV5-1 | CASSYGAIQGMGEQFF | TGCGCCAGCAGCTATGGGGCCATACAGGGGATGGGTGAGCAGTTCTTC
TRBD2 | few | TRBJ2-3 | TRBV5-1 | CASSLEGGRGGHDTQYF | TGCGCCAGCAGCCTGGAGGGGGGTCGGGGGGGCCATGATACGCAGTATTTT
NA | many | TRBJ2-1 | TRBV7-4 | CASSLWGRPGPNEQFF | TGTGCCAGCAGCTTATGGGGCAGGCCGGGTCCCAATGAGCAGTTCTTC
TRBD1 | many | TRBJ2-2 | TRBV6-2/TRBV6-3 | CASSQGQGVVGELFF | TGTGCCAGCAGCCAGGGACAGGGAGTGGTCGGGGAGCTGTTTTTT
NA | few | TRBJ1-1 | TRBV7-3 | CASRNRDLNTEAFF | TGTGCCAGCAGGAACAGGGACCTGAACACTGAAGCTTTCTTT
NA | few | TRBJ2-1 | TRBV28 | CASSLFRELGNEQFF | TGTGCCAGCAGTTTATTTCGGGAGCTTGGCAATGAGCAGTTCTTC
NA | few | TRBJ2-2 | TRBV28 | CASSFGFGGELFF | TGTGCCAGCAGTTTCGGGTTCGGCGGGGAGCTGTTTTTT
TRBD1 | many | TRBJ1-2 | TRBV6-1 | CASKGSRDRGWGTYGYTF | TGTGCCAGCAAGGGATCGAGGGACAGGGGTTGGGGTACCTATGGCTACACCTTC